These 13 T cell receptor beta chains were all obtained from the same sample, sequenced in a study of monozygotic twins with cystic fibrosis. Produced via immunoSEQ multiplex PCR; TCRdb's table is partial and in-frame only. The data hold under 11,000 clones, with more than 95% observed a single time. The specimen was blood. These TCRs come from a boy younger than 18 with cystic fibrosis.

CDR3 sequence reads: CATSRGFGGSYEQYF. CDR3 coding DNA: TGTGCCACCAGCAGAGGATTCGGGGGGTCATACGAGCAGTACTTC. The chain is built from TRBV15 and TRBJ2-7; 7 bases agree with TRBD2. The germline V gene has CDR1 LNHNV and CDR2 YYDKDF (reference sequence). V shed 1 base, J shed 4 bases, and the junction held 7 bases outside the gene matches. The CDR3 totals 15 residues.

J is TRBJ2-7 and V is TRBV6-7; 7 nucleotides line up with TRBD2. TRBV6-7 falls under the ORF class, with uncertain function. The CDR3 extends over 13 amino acids. V shed 6 bases, J shed 4 bases, and the junction held 6 bases outside the gene matches. CDR3 residues: CASRLRESYEQYF. The CDR3 DNA reads TGTGCCAGCAGACTGCGGGAGTCTTACGAGCAGTACTTC.

The chain has TRBV7-2 and TRBJ1-5; 7 bases align to TRBD1. The J segment lost 2 bases and the V segment lost 2 bases, leaving 9 bases of the junction unmatched. The CDR3 loop spans 17 amino acids. The germline CDR1 and CDR2 sequences are SGHTA and FQGNSA. CDR3 nucleotides: TGTGCCAGCAGCTTATCCAGATTGGGGACAGGCAATCAGCCCCAGCATTTT. Translating gives CASSLSRLGTGNQPQHF.

The chain carries TRBV19 and TRBJ2-1, with no clear D. This CDR3 spans 13 amino acids. Between the trimmed V and J ends, which lost 3 bases and 5 bases, there was a span of 8 bases. Germline V gives CDR1 LNHDA, CDR2 SQIVND (reference sequence). The CDR3 here is CASSIGPNNEQFF. In DNA, the CDR3 is TGTGCCAGTAGTATTGGACCGAACAATGAGCAGTTCTTC.

In this sample, this clone turned up once. J is TRBJ2-7 and V is TRBV28; TRBD1 is a possible D gene (5 bases). Germline CDR1 and CDR2: MDHEN and SYDVKM. This CDR3 region has 12 residues. Trimming removed 2 bases from V and 3 bases from J, with 5 bases in between. The CDR3 here is CASSLTGYEQYF. DNA for the CDR3: TGTGCCAGCAGTTTAACAGGCTACGAGCAGTACTTC.

The rearrangement uses TRBV11-1 and TRBJ2-7, with 10 bases aligning to TRBD2. V trimming: 4 bases; J trimming: 6 bases; junction bases outside the gene matches: 6. From germline, CDR1 is SGHAT and CDR2 FQDESV (reference sequence). The CDR3 has 14 residues. CDR3 nucleotides: TGTGCCAGCAGCTCCGAGCTAGCGGGAGTCGAGCAGTACTTC. This sequence encodes CASSSELAGVEQYF.

The chain links TRBV15 to TRBJ1-4, with 10 bases fitting TRBD1. CDR3 length: 13 amino acids. Trimming took 8 bases from V and 7 from J; bases not matched to a gene: 4. Germline-derived CDR1 and CDR2 are LNHNV and YYDKDF (reference sequence). CDR3 sequence: CATGRDRGEKLFF. CDR3 sequence (DNA): TGTGCCACCGGGAGGGACAGGGGTGAAAAACTGTTTTTT.

The chain couples TRBV27 to TRBJ2-7; maybe TRBD2 (6 bases). The CDR3 has 11 amino acids. Between the trimmed V and J ends, which lost 7 bases and 6 bases, there was a span of 10 bases. In germline, CDR1 is MNHEY, CDR2 SMNVEV (reference sequence). CDR3 sequence (DNA): TGTGCCAGCACTCGGGGGTCCGAGCAGTACTTC. It is translated as CASTRGSEQYF.

The chain has TRBV25-1 and TRBJ1-2; D is ambiguous. CDR1 MGHDK and CDR2 SYGVNS come from the germline V gene. The CDR3 covers 15 residues. With 1 base removed from V and 8 bases from J, the gap between germline ends came to 17 bases. CDR3 nucleotide sequence: TGTGCCAGCAGTGAATTAAGTATGGGGAATCGGGGCTACACCTTC. It translates to CASSELSMGNRGYTF.

The chain links TRBV7-9 to TRBJ2-5; D is unclear. Trimming cost V 5 bases and J 7 bases, with 14 bases left between them. The CDR3 has 13 residues. CDR1 SEHNR and CDR2 FQNEAQ come from the germline V gene (reference sequence). The CDR3 bases are TGTGCCAGCAGCGCACGTACCGCTGGGACCCAGTACTTC. It encodes CASSARTAGTQYF.

The V gene is TRBV28, the J gene TRBJ2-7, with 10 bases aligning to TRBD2. Trimming removed 4 bases from V and 2 bases from J; junction bases left unmatched: 2. The CDR3 contains 14 residues. CDR1 MDHEN and CDR2 SYDVKM come from the germline V gene. The DNA for the CDR3 is TGTGCCAGCAGTTACCTAGCGGGGGCCTACGAGCAGTACTTC. Translation gives CASSYLAGAYEQYF.

The genes are TRBV7-2 and TRBJ2-7; 8 bases match TRBD2. CDR1 is SGHTA, CDR2 FQGNSA, per germline. The V segment lost 2 bases and the J segment 4 bases; nucleotides outside the gene matches: 7. There are 15 residues in the CDR3. CDR3 nucleotides: TGTGCCAGCAGCTTAAGGACGGGGGGGCGGTACGAGCAGTACTTC. As protein: CASSLRTGGRYEQYF.

V usage is TRBV5-1 and J usage is TRBJ2-1, with D hard to call. The V gene lost 4 bases and the J gene lost 7 bases, with 12 bases spanning the gap. CDR1 SGHRS and CDR2 YFSETQ come from the germline V gene. This CDR3 is 13 amino acids long. CDR3 residues: CASSLPGWNEQFF. CDR3 in DNA: TGCGCCAGCAGCCTGCCCGGTTGGAATGAGCAGTTCTTC.